This T cell receptor beta chain was sequenced in a study of Graves' ophthalmopathy and Graves' hyperthyroidism. This clonotype was observed a handful of times. Beta-chain TCR CDR3 regions were amplified from RNA transcripts. The authors performed first-round RT-PCR with HTBI primers and then a second-round multiplex PCR. One entry per CDR3 protein, called by TCRdb with MiXCR from the multiplex PCR reads. The table includes 400,000 or so distinct CDR3 sequences, roughly a sixth detected once. This TCR was sampled from an adult woman with stable Graves' hyperthyroidism. Sequencing input: peripheral blood.

The CDR3 sequence is CASRAQGVHTAGELFF. The CDR3, as DNA: TGTGCCAGTAGGGCTCAGGGTGTCCATACGGCCGGGGAGCTGTTTTTT. The chain combines TRBV19 with TRBJ2-2, with D possibly matching TRBD1 (5 bases). The CDR3 extends over 16 amino acids. V shed 6 bases and J shed 6 bases, with 20 bases lying between them. Per germline, CDR1 LNHDA and CDR2 SQIVND (reference sequence).